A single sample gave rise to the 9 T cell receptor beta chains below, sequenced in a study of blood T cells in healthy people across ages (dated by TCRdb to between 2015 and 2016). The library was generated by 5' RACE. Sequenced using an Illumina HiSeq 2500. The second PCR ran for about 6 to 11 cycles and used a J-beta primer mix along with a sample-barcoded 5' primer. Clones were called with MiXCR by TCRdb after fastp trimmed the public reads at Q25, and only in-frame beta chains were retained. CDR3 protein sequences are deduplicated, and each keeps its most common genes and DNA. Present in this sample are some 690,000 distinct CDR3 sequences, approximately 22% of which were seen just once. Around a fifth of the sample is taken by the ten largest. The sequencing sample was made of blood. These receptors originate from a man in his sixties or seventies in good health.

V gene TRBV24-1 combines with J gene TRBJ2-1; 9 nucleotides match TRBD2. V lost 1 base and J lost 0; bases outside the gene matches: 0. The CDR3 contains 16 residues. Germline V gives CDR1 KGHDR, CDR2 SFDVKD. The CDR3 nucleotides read TGTGCCACCAGTGATTTTAGCGGGAGCTCCTACAATGAGCAGTTCTTC. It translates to CATSDFSGSSYNEQFF.

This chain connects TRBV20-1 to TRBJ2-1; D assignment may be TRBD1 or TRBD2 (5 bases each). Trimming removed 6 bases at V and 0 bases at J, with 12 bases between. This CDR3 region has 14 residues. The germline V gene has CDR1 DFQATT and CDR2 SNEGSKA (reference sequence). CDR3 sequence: CSARDASSYNEQFF. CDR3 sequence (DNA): TGCAGTGCCAGGGACGCGAGCTCCTACAATGAGCAGTTCTTC.

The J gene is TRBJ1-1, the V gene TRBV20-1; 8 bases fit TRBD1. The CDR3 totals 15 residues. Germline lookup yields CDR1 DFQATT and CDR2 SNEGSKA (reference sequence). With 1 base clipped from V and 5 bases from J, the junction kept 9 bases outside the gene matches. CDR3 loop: CSARAPTGAGTEAFF. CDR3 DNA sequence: TGCAGTGCTAGAGCCCCGACAGGGGCTGGAACTGAAGCTTTCTTT.

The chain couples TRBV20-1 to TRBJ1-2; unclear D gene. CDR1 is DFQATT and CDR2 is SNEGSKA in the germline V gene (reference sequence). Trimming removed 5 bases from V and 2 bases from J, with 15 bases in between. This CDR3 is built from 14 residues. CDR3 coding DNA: TGCAGTGCTCCTGTCCCGGGAAGGAACTATGGCTACACCTTC. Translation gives CSAPVPGRNYGYTF.

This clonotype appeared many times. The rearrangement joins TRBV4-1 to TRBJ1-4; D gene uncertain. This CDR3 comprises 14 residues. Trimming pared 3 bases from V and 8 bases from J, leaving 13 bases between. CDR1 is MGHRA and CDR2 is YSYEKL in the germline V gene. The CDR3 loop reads CASSQQEVGEKLFF. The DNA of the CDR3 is TGCGCCAGCAGCCAGCAGGAGGTGGGGGAAAAACTGTTTTTT.

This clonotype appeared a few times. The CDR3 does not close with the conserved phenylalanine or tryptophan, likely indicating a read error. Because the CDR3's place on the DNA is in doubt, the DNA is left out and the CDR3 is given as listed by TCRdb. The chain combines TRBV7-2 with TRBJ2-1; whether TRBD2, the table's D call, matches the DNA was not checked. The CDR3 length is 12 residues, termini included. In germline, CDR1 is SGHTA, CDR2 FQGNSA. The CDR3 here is CASSLGLAGLHV.

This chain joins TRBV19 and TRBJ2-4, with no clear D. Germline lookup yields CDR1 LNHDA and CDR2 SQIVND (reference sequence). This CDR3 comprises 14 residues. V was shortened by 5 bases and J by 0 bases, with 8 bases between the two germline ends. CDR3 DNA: TGTGCCAGTAGTGGGGATTTAGCCAAAAACATTCAGTACTTC. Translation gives CASSGDLAKNIQYF.

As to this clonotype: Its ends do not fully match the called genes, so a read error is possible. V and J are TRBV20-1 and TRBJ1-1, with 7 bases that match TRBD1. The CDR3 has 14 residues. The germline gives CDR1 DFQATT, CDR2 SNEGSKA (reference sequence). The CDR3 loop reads CSARGHRGRTEAFF. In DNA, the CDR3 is TGTAGTGCTCGGGGGCACAGGGGTAGAACTGAAGCTTTCTTT.

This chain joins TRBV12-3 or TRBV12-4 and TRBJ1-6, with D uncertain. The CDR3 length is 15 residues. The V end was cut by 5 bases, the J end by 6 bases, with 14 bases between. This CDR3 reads CASSLDGVVNSPLHF. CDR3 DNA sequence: TGTGCCAGCAGTCTTGACGGGGTGGTTAATTCACCCCTCCACTTT.